Below, 7 T cell receptor beta chains from the same sample are listed, as sequenced in a study of blood T cell repertoires in COVID-19. This table comes from immunoSEQ multiplex PCR, and its TCRdb copy is limited to in-frame clones, with some not included. Seen here are about 440,000 clones, roughly 87% observed once, and the top ten hold roughly 0.66%. Sequencing input: PBMCs or T cells enriched from blood (not recorded which). The receptors originated from a man aged 18 to 29 who had recovered from COVID-19.

This CDR3 reads CASSEAGSRVYGYTF. The CDR3 DNA reads TGTGCCAGCAGTGAAGCGGGGAGTAGGGTCTATGGCTACACCTTC. This rearrangement joins TRBV6-1 to TRBJ1-2; D gene ambiguous. Germline-derived CDR1 and CDR2 are MNHNS and SASEGT. V was trimmed by 0 bases and J by 4 bases, leaving 12 bases between them. The CDR3 consists of 15 residues.

The rearrangement links TRBV5-1 to TRBJ2-3, with a weak D call TRBD2 (7 bases). This CDR3 contains 17 residues. From germline, CDR1 is SGHRS and CDR2 YFSETQ. V was shortened by 0 bases and J by 2 bases, with 16 bases between the two germline ends. This chain's CDR3 is CASSLAQGRGPTDTQYF. The CDR3 DNA is TGCGCCAGCAGCTTGGCCCAGGGGAGGGGTCCCACAGATACGCAGTATTTT.

The gene calls are TRBV5-1 and TRBJ1-1; tentatively, D is TRBD1 (5 bases). In germline, CDR1 is SGHRS, CDR2 YFSETQ. The CDR3 runs to 14 residues. V was pared by 6 bases and J by 0 bases, with 12 bases between. The CDR3 loop reads CASTRGGMNTEAFF. Here the CDR3 DNA reads TGCGCCAGCACCCGGGGGGGAATGAACACTGAAGCTTTCTTT.

J is TRBJ2-7 and V is TRBV7-9, with TRBD2 identical over 10 bases. Trimming cost V 5 bases and J 3 bases; bases outside gene matches: 4. The V gene's germline CDR1 is SEHNR and CDR2 FQNEAQ (reference sequence). This CDR3 spans 14 amino acids. This CDR3 reads CASSPGLAVYEQYF. The DNA for the CDR3 is TGTGCCAGCAGCCCCGGACTAGCGGTCTACGAGCAGTACTTC.

This clone was counted a single time. Here the CDR3 DNA reads TGTGCCAGCATGCACCCGGGAGAACCAACTAATGAAAAACTGTTTTTT. It codes for CASMHPGEPTNEKLFF. The rearrangement joins TRBV2 to TRBJ1-4, with unresolved D. CDR3 length: 16 residues. From germline, CDR1 is SNHLY and CDR2 FYNNEI. V was pared by 7 bases and J by 0 bases, with 15 bases between.

V usage is TRBV4-2 and J usage is TRBJ2-7, with 7 bases identical to TRBD1. The CDR3 is made up of 15 amino acids. V lost 3 bases and J lost 3; bases outside the gene matches: 8. Germline CDR1 LGHNA, CDR2 YNFKEQ. The CDR3 reads CASSQRWTGGYEQYF. CDR3 in DNA: TGTGCCAGCAGCCAGAGATGGACAGGCGGCTACGAGCAGTACTTC.

This sequence joins TRBV6-6 and TRBJ2-7, with 8 bases identical to TRBD2. Germline CDR1 reads MNHNY; CDR2 reads SVGAGI (reference sequence). The J segment lost 3 bases and the V segment lost 6 bases, leaving 7 bases of the junction unmatched. The CDR3 runs 14 residues. The CDR3 DNA reads as TGTGCCAGCAGGCTAGCGGGCGGTCTCTACGAGCAGTACTTC. The encoded protein is CASRLAGGLYEQYF.